The 26 T cell receptor beta chains given below trace back to one sample, sequenced in a study of CD8 T cells in ankylosing spondylitis. TCRdb itself ran the 5' RACE reads through MiXCR, one entry per CDR3 protein. The repertoire includes about 160,000 distinct CDR3 sequences, around 18% of them detected once, and roughly 7.7% sits in the top ten. Sequenced sample: blood, either unsorted or a sorted T cell fraction (not recorded which). The origin of the receptors is a male donor with ankylosing spondylitis or in good health (not recorded which).

The genes are TRBV20-1 and TRBJ2-1, with D possibly being TRBD1 (6 bases). The V end lost 0 bases, the J end lost 10 bases, and 10 bases lay between the germline ends. This CDR3 region has 12 residues. CDR1 is DFQATT, CDR2 SNEGSKA, per germline (reference sequence). CDR3: CSARDLGTEQFF. CDR3 bases: TGCAGTGCTAGAGATTTGGGGACAGAGCAGTTCTTC.

V and J are TRBV11-2 and TRBJ1-2; D might be TRBD1 (5 bases). The CDR3 has 14 amino acids. V was shortened by 1 base and J by 2 bases, with 8 bases between the two germline ends. CDR1 and CDR2 (germline): SGHAT, FQNNGV. DNA for the CDR3: TGTGCCAGCAGCTTAGGTCCAGGGAACTATGGCTACACCTTC. Translation: CASSLGPGNYGYTF.

V is TRBV7-9 and J is TRBJ2-1; a possible D gene is TRBD2 (5 bases). Germline V CDR1 and CDR2: SEHNR, FQNEAQ (reference sequence). CDR3 length equals 16 residues. Trimming stripped 4 bases from V and 8 bases from J, with 21 bases between. CDR3: CASSSQQRLTSDEQFF. CDR3 in DNA: TGTGCCAGCAGCTCACAACAGCGACTAACGTCGGATGAGCAGTTCTTC.

J is TRBJ2-7 and V is TRBV11-2; D unclear. V lost 0 bases and J 3 bases, leaving 9 bases between the germline ends. The CDR3 runs 14 residues. Germline assignment: CDR1 SGHAT and CDR2 FQNNGV. The CDR3 DNA sequence: TGTGCCAGCAGCTTAGATACCCTCCTCTACGAGCAGTACTTC. Translating it yields CASSLDTLLYEQYF.

This sequence joins TRBV27 and TRBJ2-2; possible D gene TRBD1, 5 bases. Germline CDR1 and CDR2: MNHEY and SMNVEV (reference sequence). V lost 10 bases and J 0 bases, leaving 12 bases between the germline ends. The CDR3 runs 14 residues. The CDR3 protein is CATRRGSNTGELFF. The CDR3 nucleotides read TGTGCCACTAGAAGGGGATCGAACACCGGGGAGCTGTTTTTT.

At least ten counts were recorded for this clonotype. The chain joins TRBV4-2 to TRBJ2-1, with 9 bases matching TRBD1. Losses at the gene ends were 4 bases for V and 6 bases for J; bases not matched to a gene: 7. Germline values: CDR1 LGHNA, CDR2 YNFKEQ. CDR3 size: 15 residues. The CDR3 spells CASSPRDRAGNEQFF. The DNA for the CDR3 is TGTGCCAGCAGCCCCCGGGACAGGGCGGGCAATGAGCAGTTCTTC.

This clonotype has a handful of counts. CDR3: CASSQSRTGDTTNSPLHF. For the CDR3, the DNA is TGTGCCAGCAGCCAATCGCGGACAGGGGACACCACGAATTCACCCCTCCACTTT. The V call is TRBV16, the J call TRBJ1-6; 9 bases agree with TRBD1. Trimming cost V 0 bases and J 7 bases; bases outside gene matches: 10. Germline CDR1 is KGHSY and CDR2 is FQNENV. The CDR3 covers 18 residues.

This clonotype was counted at least ten times. The rearrangement uses TRBV9 and TRBJ1-2; TRBD1 aligns across 7 bases. Germline lookup yields CDR1 SGDLS and CDR2 YYNGEE. The CDR3 runs to 13 residues. Germline trimming cut 8 bases from V and 5 bases from J; bases unmatched to any gene: 9. The CDR3 is CARQRQGSYGYTF. The CDR3 DNA follows: TGTGCCAGGCAAAGACAGGGTAGTTATGGCTACACCTTC. Full variable domain (remainder filled in from reference TRBV9 and TRBJ1-2): DSGVTQTPKHLITATGQRVTLRCSPRSGDLSVYWYQQSLDQGLQFLIQYYNGEERAKGNILERFSAQQFPDLHSELNLSSLELGDSALYFCARQRQGSYGYTFGSGTRLTVV.

The chain recombines TRBV28 with TRBJ2-1; D gene unclear. The CDR3 loop spans 18 amino acids. Germline CDR1 and CDR2: MDHEN and SYDVKM. Deletions cut 5 bases from V and 1 base from J, with 21 bases between. The CDR3 region is CASSQRLKGRISYNEQFF. CDR3 in DNA: TGTGCCAGCAGTCAACGCCTAAAGGGTCGAATTTCCTACAATGAGCAGTTCTTC.

This clonotype was seen at least ten times. This chain connects TRBV29-1 to TRBJ2-7, with 8 bases identical to TRBD1. The CDR3 has 12 residues. V trimming: 8 bases; J trimming: 5 bases; junction bases outside the gene matches: 8. Germline lookup yields CDR1 SQVTM and CDR2 ANQGSEA. The CDR3 DNA reads TGCAGCACCGTGACAGGGGTTAACGAGCAGTACTTC. This codes for CSTVTGVNEQYF.

This clonotype appeared many times. The V call is TRBV5-1, the J call TRBJ2-7; D is undetermined. CDR1 SGHRS and CDR2 YFSETQ come from the germline V gene. The CDR3 is 14 amino acids. V lost 0 bases, J lost 2 bases, and 9 bases lay in between. CDR3 sequence (DNA): TGCGCCAGCAGCTTGGAATCTGTTGCCTACGAGCAGTACTTC. Amino acids: CASSLESVAYEQYF.

The chain employs TRBV29-1 and TRBJ2-7; tentatively, D is TRBD2 (5 bases). V lost 2 bases and J lost 6, with 14 bases in between. Per germline, CDR1 SQVTM and CDR2 ANQGSEA. This CDR3 spans 13 amino acids. The CDR3 loop reads CSVESLEGAEQYF. DNA for the CDR3: TGCAGCGTTGAATCACTCGAGGGAGCCGAGCAGTACTTC.

A few counts support this clonotype. V usage is TRBV5-4 and J usage is TRBJ1-2; D remains ambiguous. CDR1 is SGHNT and CDR2 is YYREEE in the germline V gene (reference sequence). The germline V and J ends were trimmed by 4 bases and 0 bases, with 10 bases remaining between them. The CDR3 contains 14 residues. DNA for the CDR3: TGTGCCAGCAGCCGAGGTTCAGCTAACTATGGCTACACCTTC. It yields the protein CASSRGSANYGYTF.

The chain recombines TRBV5-1 with TRBJ2-1; 7 positions match TRBD2. The V gene end was trimmed by 1 base and the J gene end by 5 bases; junction bases not matched to a gene: 6. CDR1 is SGHRS and CDR2 is YFSETQ in the germline V gene. The CDR3 runs to 15 residues. The CDR3 nucleotides are TGCGCCAGCAGCTTGCGGGGGGTTCGTGACAATGAGCAGTTCTTC. This sequence encodes CASSLRGVRDNEQFF.

The chain employs TRBV3-1 and TRBJ2-7, with TRBD2 matching over 10 bases. The CDR3 extends over 18 amino acids. Germline V lookup: CDR1 LGHDT, CDR2 YNNKEL (reference sequence). Unmatched junction bases numbered 13, after V lost 2 bases and J lost 3 bases. The CDR3 DNA reads as TGTGCCAGCAGCCAATCCCTCCATCCTAGCGGGAGTCTCTACGAGCAGTACTTC. Its translation is CASSQSLHPSGSLYEQYF.

The chain carries TRBV10-1 and TRBJ2-1; no definite D call. Per germline, CDR1 WNHNN and CDR2 SYGVQD (reference sequence). The length of the CDR3 is 13 residues. Trimming removed 6 bases from V and 9 bases from J, with 15 bases in between. CDR3 protein: CASSDARRGEQFF. CDR3 DNA sequence: TGCGCCAGCAGCGATGCTAGGCGCGGTGAGCAGTTCTTC.

The sample holds a few counts of this clonotype. The genes are TRBV6-5 and TRBJ2-1; TRBD2 might be the D (5 bases). CDR1 is MNHEY and CDR2 is SVGAGI in the germline V gene. V was pared by 2 bases and J by 1 base, with 15 bases between. This CDR3 is built from 17 residues. The CDR3: CASSYLGAGGSYNEQFF. In DNA, the CDR3 is TGTGCCAGCAGTTACCTAGGAGCCGGAGGATCCTACAATGAGCAGTTCTTC.

Turning to this clonotype: This is likely a read error, given that the CDR3 carries no conserved phenylalanine or tryptophan at its end. The CDR3 sequence is CASSFSGDLYEQYS. CDR3 in DNA: TGTGCCAGCAGCTTCTCAGGGGACCTCTACGAGCAGTACTCC. This sequence joins TRBV28 and TRBJ2-7; D may be TRBD1 (6 bases). Trimming took off 6 bases at V and 3 bases at J, with 15 bases between the two ends. Germline V gene sequence: CDR1 MDHEN, CDR2 SYDVKM. The CDR3 consists of 14 residues.

Only a few counts were recorded for this clonotype. The chain combines TRBV10-3 with TRBJ1-2, with D perhaps TRBD1 (5 bases). The germline CDR1 and CDR2 sequences are ENHRY and SYGVKD. The CDR3 extends over 16 amino acids. Trimming took off 2 bases at V and 0 bases at J, with 13 bases between the two ends. The CDR3 DNA is TGTGCCATCAGTGAGACAGGAGCGACCACTAACTATGGCTACACCTTC. Translated, it gives CAISETGATTNYGYTF.

This clonotype was detected many times. The chain is built from TRBV4-1 and TRBJ1-5; possible D gene TRBD1, 5 bases. The CDR3 length is 14 residues. Trimming left V 3 bases short and J 10 bases short, with 16 bases between. Germline V gene data show CDR1 as MGHRA and CDR2 as YSYEKL. The CDR3 loop is CASSQGTGLDPQHF. Written as DNA, the CDR3 is TGCGCCAGCAGCCAGGGGACGGGACTTGATCCCCAGCATTTT.

This chain joins TRBV5-1 and TRBJ2-7; TRBD2 matches 9 bases. The germline CDR1 and CDR2 sequences are SGHRS and YFSETQ. Trimming took 5 bases from V and 3 from J; bases not matched to a gene: 15. CDR3 length equals 17 residues. This CDR3 reads CASRNGGGGALNYEQYF. The DNA of the CDR3 is TGCGCCAGCAGAAACGGCGGGGGGGGTGCACTTAACTACGAGCAGTACTTC. The variable domain in full, with the rest retrieved from reference TRBV5-1 and TRBJ2-7, is KAGVTQTPRYLIKTRGQQVTLSCSPISGHRSVSWYQQTPGQGLQFLFEYFSETQRNKGNFPGRFSGRQFSNSRSEMNVSTLELGDSALYLCASRNGGGGALNYEQYFGPGTRLTVT.

V is TRBV6-1 and J is TRBJ2-1; 12 bases match TRBD1. Trimming at V came to 7 bases and at J to 8 bases, leaving 6 bases not matched to a gene. The CDR3 is made up of 14 amino acids. The germline V gene encodes CDR1 MNHNS and CDR2 SASEGT. The CDR3 loop reads CASTGTGGPYEQFF. CDR3 nucleotides: TGTGCCAGCACCGGGACAGGGGGCCCTTATGAGCAGTTCTTC.

This clonotype has at least ten counts. The chain combines TRBV20-1 with TRBJ2-7; 7 nucleotides agree with TRBD2. CDR1 is DFQATT, CDR2 SNEGSKA, per germline (reference sequence). The CDR3 extends over 13 amino acids. V gave up 4 bases and J gave up 7 bases; unmatched junction bases: 10. The CDR3 coding sequence is TGCAGTGCTAACTGGGAGGGCGAACGGGAGCAGTACTTC. Protein sequence: CSANWEGEREQYF.

The CDR3 DNA is TGTGCCAGCAGTGAAGGGAGGCGGAACCCCCTCCACTTT. Encoded protein: CASSEGRRNPLHF. The rearrangement links TRBV2 to TRBJ1-6; D uncertain. The CDR3 has 13 residues. The V end was cut by 1 base, the J end by 13 bases, with 11 bases between. Germline V gene lookup returns CDR1 SNHLY and CDR2 FYNNEI.

Ten or more counts support this clonotype. This chain joins TRBV3-1 and TRBJ2-4; TRBD1 matches 9 bases. The V gene's germline CDR1 is LGHDT and CDR2 YNNKEL (reference sequence). Trimming cost V 5 bases and J 10 bases; bases outside gene matches: 3. The CDR3 has 12 residues. DNA for the CDR3: TGTGCCAGCAGCATTGGACAGGGGATTCAGTACTTC. It translates to CASSIGQGIQYF.

This clonotype was seen a handful of times. The V gene is TRBV29-1, the J gene TRBJ2-7, with TRBD2 matching over 10 bases. From germline, CDR1 is SQVTM and CDR2 ANQGSEA. V shed 4 bases, J shed 2 bases, and the junction held 2 bases outside the gene matches. The CDR3 is 13 amino acids. CDR3 bases: TGCAGCGTTGTACTAGCGGGAACCTACGAGCAGTACTTC. It encodes CSVVLAGTYEQYF.